The 27 T cell receptor beta chains in this list originate from one sample, sequenced in a study of blood T cell repertoires in COVID-19. Produced via immunoSEQ multiplex PCR; TCRdb's table is partial and in-frame only. The top ten clones hold approximately 2.4% of a sample with about 200,000 clones, around 87% of them seen once. Material for sequencing was PBMCs or T cells enriched from blood (not recorded which). Receptors originate from a woman younger than 45 who had recovered from COVID-19.

The rearrangement links TRBV2 to TRBJ2-1; possible D gene TRBD2, 5 bases. The CDR3 totals 14 residues. Trimming left V 3 bases short and J 3 bases short, with 9 bases between. Germline values: CDR1 SNHLY, CDR2 FYNNEI. The CDR3 here is CASSDPGNYNEQFF. In nucleotides, the CDR3 is TGTGCCAGCAGTGATCCGGGAAACTACAATGAGCAGTTCTTC. The entire variable domain, with the rest obtained from reference TRBV2 and TRBJ2-1, is as follows: EPEVTQTPSHQVTQMGQEVILRCVPISNHLYFYWYRQILGQKVEFLVSFYNNEISEKSEIFDDQFSVERPDGSNFTLKIRSTKLEDSAMYFCASSDPGNYNEQFFGPGTRLTVL.

The chain employs TRBV19 and TRBJ2-5, with D tentatively TRBD2 (5 bases). Germline-derived CDR1 and CDR2 are LNHDA and SQIVND (reference sequence). This CDR3 has 12 residues. V was clipped by 1 base and J by 6 bases, with 6 bases between them. DNA for the CDR3: TGTGCCAGTAGTATAGGGGAGAAGACCCAGTACTTC. As protein: CASSIGEKTQYF.

This clone was detected only a few times. The genes are TRBV7-2 and TRBJ2-3; the D is unclear. The germline gives CDR1 SGHTA, CDR2 FQGNSA. This CDR3 comprises 13 residues. The V and J ends lost 2 bases and 2 bases respectively, with 5 bases between them. In DNA, the CDR3 is TGTGCCAGCAGCTTAACTTACACAGATACGCAGTATTTT. As protein: CASSLTYTDTQYF. The full variable domain, with the rest looked up from reference TRBV7-2 and TRBJ2-3, is GAGVSQSPSNKVTEKGKDVELRCDPISGHTALYWYRQSLGQGLEFLIYFQGNSAPDKSGLPSDRFSAERTGGSVSTLTIQRTQQEDSAVYLCASSLTYTDTQYFGPGTRLTVL.

The rearrangement links TRBV19 to TRBJ1-3; D gene unclear. Trimming stripped 2 bases from V and 2 bases from J, with 13 bases between. This CDR3 has 16 amino acids. From germline, CDR1 is LNHDA and CDR2 SQIVND (reference sequence). As DNA, the CDR3 is TGTGCCAGTAGTATATTGGTCGGAGCTACTGGAAACACCATATATTTT. As protein: CASSILVGATGNTIYF.

In this sample, this clone turned up a few times. J is TRBJ2-7 and V is TRBV10-3, with D possibly being TRBD2 (5 bases). Per the germline V gene, CDR1 is ENHRY and CDR2 is SYGVKD. The CDR3 spans 16 residues. Trimming took off 0 bases at V and 0 bases at J, with 12 bases between the two ends. As DNA, the CDR3 is TGTGCCATCAGTGAGTCGGTAGCGATAAGCTCCTACGAGCAGTACTTC. Translated: CAISESVAISSYEQYF.

This clone was recorded once. The chain employs TRBV30 and TRBJ2-3; TRBD2 aligns across 8 bases. The germline V gene has CDR1 GTSNPN and CDR2 SVGIG (reference sequence). The CDR3 sequence is 14 residues long. After removal of 5 bases from V and 3 bases from J, the junction contained 7 bases not matched to a gene. CDR3 nucleotides: TGTGCCTGGTCCCGGGGGGGTAGAACAGATACGCAGTATTTT. It codes for CAWSRGGRTDTQYF.

Only one count was recorded for this clone. The rearrangement joins TRBV7-2 to TRBJ2-2; 7 nucleotides agree with TRBD2. J gave up 6 bases and V 2 bases, and 12 bases lay outside the gene matches. The CDR3 totals 17 residues. CDR1 is SGHTA and CDR2 is FQGNSA in the germline V gene. As DNA, the CDR3 is TGTGCCAGCAGCTTATGGGCGCGGACTAGAGATTCCGGGGAGCTGTTTTTT. Translated: CASSLWARTRDSGELFF. The variable domain in full, with the rest retrieved from reference TRBV7-2 and TRBJ2-2, is GAGVSQSPSNKVTEKGKDVELRCDPISGHTALYWYRQSLGQGLEFLIYFQGNSAPDKSGLPSDRFSAERTGGSVSTLTIQRTQQEDSAVYLCASSLWARTRDSGELFFGEGSRLTVL.

The rearrangement joins TRBV7-9 to TRBJ1-1, with D possibly matching TRBD1 (5 bases). The ends were cut back, 3 bases at V and 5 bases at J, with 10 bases in the middle. The CDR3 extends over 13 amino acids. Germline V gene lookup returns CDR1 SEHNR and CDR2 FQNEAQ (reference sequence). For the CDR3, the DNA is TGTGCCAGCAGCTTGGAGGGGATGACTGAAGCTTTCTTT. Residues: CASSLEGMTEAFF.

The V and J genes are TRBV4-1 and TRBJ1-2; a weak D match, TRBD1 (5 bases). The ends were cut back, 2 bases at V and 0 bases at J, with 13 bases in the middle. This CDR3 comprises 16 residues. Per the germline V gene, CDR1 is MGHRA and CDR2 is YSYEKL. The CDR3, as DNA: TGCGCCAGCAGCCAAAGACCCGACAGAACTAACTATGGCTACACCTTC. Encoded protein: CASSQRPDRTNYGYTF.

This clone was seen only once. The V gene is TRBV6-6, the J gene TRBJ1-4; D call uncertain. CDR3 length: 15 residues. Germline CDR1 reads MNHNY; CDR2 reads SVGAGI (reference sequence). Trimming removed 0 bases from V and 0 bases from J, with 5 bases in between. CDR3 DNA: TGTGCCAGCAGTTACTCTAGAGCAACTAATGAAAAACTGTTTTTT. Its protein product is CASSYSRATNEKLFF.

The chain recombines TRBV29-1 with TRBJ1-1; possible D gene TRBD1, 5 bases. The CDR3 runs 14 residues. Germline V gene data show CDR1 as SQVTM and CDR2 as ANQGSEA. Deletions cut 7 bases from V and 0 bases from J, with 15 bases between. CDR3 coding DNA: TGCAGCGCTGAGAGGAGGGGCATGAACACTGAAGCTTTCTTT. Its translation is CSAERRGMNTEAFF.

The genes are TRBV4-2 and TRBJ2-1, with 10 bases identical to TRBD2. This CDR3 region has 17 residues. The J segment lost 4 bases and the V segment lost 0 bases, leaving 6 bases of the junction unmatched. The germline gives CDR1 LGHNA, CDR2 YNFKEQ. Written as DNA, the CDR3 is TGTGCCAGCAGCCAAGAAACTCTAGCGGGGGATTACAATGAGCAGTTCTTC. Protein sequence: CASSQETLAGDYNEQFF.

This rearrangement joins TRBV6-2 or TRBV6-3 to TRBJ2-2, with 7 bases that match TRBD1. The V segment lost 0 bases and the J segment 0 bases; nucleotides outside the gene matches: 4. The CDR3 length is 17 residues. Germline values: CDR1 MNHEY, CDR2 SVGEGT. The CDR3 DNA sequence: TGTGCCAGCAGTTACTCTACAGGGGCCGCGAACACCGGGGAGCTGTTTTTT. Translation: CASSYSTGAANTGELFF.

This clone was observed a few times. This rearrangement joins TRBV7-2 to TRBJ1-1, with D possibly being TRBD1 (6 bases). The CDR3 is made up of 14 amino acids. The V and J ends lost 3 bases and 1 base respectively, with 9 bases between them. From germline, CDR1 is SGHTA and CDR2 FQGNSA. DNA for the CDR3: TGTGCCAGCAGCTTTTGGGGGCGGAACACTGAAGCTTTCTTT. Protein sequence: CASSFWGRNTEAFF.

The chain couples TRBV20-1 to TRBJ1-1; D is ambiguous. V lost 3 bases and J lost 4, with 9 bases in between. Germline assignment: CDR1 DFQATT and CDR2 SNEGSKA (reference sequence). The CDR3 length is 12 residues. The CDR3 loop is CSASPGITEAFF. The CDR3 DNA follows: TGCAGTGCTAGTCCGGGGATCACTGAAGCTTTCTTT.

V is TRBV29-1 and J is TRBJ1-2; TRBD1 matches at 7 bases. There are 12 residues in the CDR3. V lost 6 bases, J lost 2 bases, and 3 bases stayed unmatched. In germline, CDR1 is SQVTM, CDR2 ANQGSEA. This chain's CDR3 is CSVKGANYGYTF. The DNA of the CDR3 is TGCAGCGTAAAGGGGGCGAACTATGGCTACACCTTC.

The chain employs TRBV30 and TRBJ2-3; 13 bases line up with TRBD2. The CDR3 covers 16 residues. The V segment lost 3 bases and the J segment 1 base; nucleotides outside the gene matches: 4. Germline lookup yields CDR1 GTSNPN and CDR2 SVGIG (reference sequence). DNA of the CDR3: TGTGCCTGGAGCCCGGGACTAGCGGGGCGCACAGATACGCAGTATTTT. Protein product: CAWSPGLAGRTDTQYF. Filled out from reference TRBV30 and TRBJ2-3, the complete variable domain reads SQTIHQWPATLVQPVGSPLSLECTVEGTSNPNLYWYRQAAGRGLQLLFYSVGIGQISSEVPQNLSASRPQDRQFILSSKKLLLSDSGFYLCAWSPGLAGRTDTQYFGPGTRLTVL.

The rearrangement links TRBV30 to TRBJ2-2; D gene unclear. Trimming removed 0 bases from V and 5 bases from J, with 4 bases in between. The germline gives CDR1 GTSNPN, CDR2 SVGIG (reference sequence). This CDR3 comprises 12 residues. As DNA, the CDR3 is TGTGCCTGGAGTGTACGGACCGGGGAGCTGTTTTTT. It codes for CAWSVRTGELFF.

V gene TRBV7-3 combines with J gene TRBJ1-5; TRBD1 might be the D (5 bases). V gave up 3 bases and J gave up 8 bases, with 8 bases separating them. CDR1 is SGHTA and CDR2 is FQGTGA in the germline V gene. The CDR3 spans 12 residues. DNA of the CDR3: TGTGCCAGCAGCTTCCAAGGGGAGCCCCAGCATTTT. As protein: CASSFQGEPQHF.

The V call is TRBV3-1 (or the pseudogene TRBV3-2), the J call TRBJ2-5; D ambiguous. This CDR3 has 13 residues. Germline V gene lookup returns CDR1 LGHDT and CDR2 YNNKEL (reference sequence). The V gene lost 3 bases and the J gene lost 4 bases, with 9 bases spanning the gap. CDR3 DNA sequence: TGTGCCAGCAGCCATGAAAACTTAGAGACCCAGTACTTC. Translating it yields CASSHENLETQYF.

The rearrangement links TRBV4-3 to TRBJ2-7; possibly TRBD2 for D (6 bases). CDR3 length: 12 residues. V was trimmed by 1 base and J by 6 bases, leaving 7 bases between them. Germline CDR1 LGHNA, CDR2 YSLEER. CDR3 sequence (DNA): TGCGCCAGCAGCCAAGGAGCGGGCGAGCAGTACTTC. It codes for CASSQGAGEQYF.

The genes are TRBV4-2 and TRBJ2-6; D possibly corresponds to TRBD1 (5 bases). The germline V and J ends were trimmed by 0 bases and 4 bases, with 7 bases remaining between them. Germline CDR1 reads LGHNA; CDR2 reads YNFKEQ. The CDR3 has 15 residues. The CDR3 reads CASSQDKGGANVLTF. CDR3 sequence (DNA): TGTGCCAGCAGCCAAGATAAGGGGGGGGCCAACGTCCTGACTTTC.

The V call is TRBV4-1, the J call TRBJ1-6; D is uncertain. Trimming left V 1 base short and J 8 bases short, with 9 bases between. Germline V lookup: CDR1 MGHRA, CDR2 YSYEKL. This CDR3 comprises 14 residues. CDR3 in DNA: TGCGCCAGCAGCCAAGTCACAGCCGATTCACCCCTCCACTTT. It translates to CASSQVTADSPLHF.

CDR3 region: CANGTGGPVEQYF. CDR3 nucleotides: TGTGCCAATGGGACAGGGGGTCCCGTCGAGCAGTACTTC. V usage is TRBV6-7 and J usage is TRBJ2-7; 11 bases map to TRBD1. TRBV6-7 falls under the ORF class, with uncertain function. The CDR3 loop spans 13 amino acids. J lost 6 bases, V lost 10 bases, and 8 bases had no gene match.

V and J are TRBV5-1 and TRBJ1-6; D not certain. The CDR3 runs 13 residues. Germline V lookup: CDR1 SGHRS, CDR2 YFSETQ. The ends were cut back, 0 bases at V and 6 bases at J, with 4 bases in the middle. CDR3 coding DNA: TGCGCCAGCAGCTTGGCGAGTAATTCACCCCTCCACTTT. Its translation is CASSLASNSPLHF.

The rearrangement uses TRBV20-1 and TRBJ2-1; 9 nucleotides align to TRBD2. The CDR3 extends over 10 amino acids. The germline gives CDR1 DFQATT, CDR2 SNEGSKA (reference sequence). In DNA, the CDR3 is TGCAGAACTAGCGGGAATGAGCAGTTCTTC. This translates into CRTSGNEQFF.

The CDR3 loop reads CASSLGISAGTYGYTF. Here the CDR3 DNA reads TGCGCCAGCAGCCTTGGAATATCCGCAGGAACCTATGGCTACACCTTC. The chain combines TRBV5-1 with TRBJ1-2, with D uncertain. CDR3 length: 16 amino acids. From germline, CDR1 is SGHRS and CDR2 YFSETQ. V was trimmed by 4 bases and J by 4 bases, leaving 20 bases between them.